The 24 T cell receptor beta chains presented below share a single source sample, sequenced in a study of prognosis after radiotherapy for stage I lung cancer. Template was genomic DNA; TCR beta CDR3 amplified in two multiplex PCR rounds. The first round of PCR was done with primers that matched each TRBV and TRBJ gene. TCRdb called the multiplex PCR reads again in MiXCR, with one record for every CDR3 protein. The sample consists of about 22,000 distinct CDR3 sequences, around 45% of them appearing once. Sequencing used PBMCs, obtained before or after stereotactic body radiation therapy (not recorded which). The source of these receptors is a donor aged 50 or older with non-small cell lung cancer.

Comments on this clonotype: A far larger clone differs by one base, so this is likely a read error. This chain joins TRBV6-2 or TRBV6-3 and TRBJ2-7; D unclear. Trimming shortened V by 6 bases and J by 5 bases, and 8 bases separated the two germline ends. CDR3 length: 11 amino acids. Germline CDR1 is MNHEY and CDR2 is SVGEGT. In DNA, the CDR3 is TGTGCCAGCAGAGATGGCGACGAGCAGTACTTC. Translated, it gives CASRDGDEQYF.

V is TRBV19 and J is TRBJ2-1, with 12 bases matching TRBD1. CDR3 size: 14 residues. Germline CDR1 reads LNHDA; CDR2 reads SQIVND (reference sequence). Trimming cost V 4 bases and J 10 bases; bases outside gene matches: 5. The CDR3 region is CASSTGQGALEQFF. CDR3 DNA sequence: TGTGCCAGTAGTACGGGACAGGGGGCGTTGGAGCAGTTCTTC. The full variable domain, its missing parts supplied by reference TRBV19 and TRBJ2-1, is DGGITQSPKYLFRKEGQNVTLSCEQNLNHDAMYWYRQDPGQGLRLIYYSQIVNDFQKGDIAEGYSVSREKKESFPLTVTSAQKNPTAFYLCASSTGQGALEQFFGPGTRLTVL.

For this clonotype: It may be a read error: a sequence one base away is much more abundant. The chain recombines TRBV5-4 with TRBJ2-5, with a possible D match to TRBD1 (6 bases). CDR1 is SGHNT, CDR2 YYREEE, per germline (reference sequence). Trimming left V 2 bases short and J 4 bases short, with 15 bases between. The CDR3 loop spans 15 amino acids. As DNA, the CDR3 is TGTGCCAGCAGCTTTGGGGACATGGGGCGAGAGACCCAGTACTTC. Translation: CASSFGDMGRETQYF.

The chain employs TRBV2 and TRBJ2-5; 12 nucleotides align to TRBD1. The V segment lost 6 bases and the J segment 5 bases; nucleotides outside the gene matches: 4. The length of the CDR3 is 14 residues. Germline loops: CDR1 SNHLY, CDR2 FYNNEI. CDR3 loop: CASSGTGGAETQYF. CDR3 nucleotide sequence: TGTGCCAGCAGCGGGACAGGGGGCGCGGAGACCCAGTACTTC.

With respect to this clonotype: The junction shows a germline mismatch at one end, possibly a read error. This sequence joins TRBV18 and TRBJ1-1, with 7 bases lining up with TRBD1. This CDR3 is built from 15 residues. The germline CDR1 and CDR2 sequences are KGHSH and LQKENI. CDR3 amino acids: CSSSSQKGASAEAFF. The CDR3 DNA is TGTTCCAGCTCATCCCAGAAGGGGGCTTCCGCTGAAGCTTTCTTT.

Within the sample, this clonotype is medium-sized. In nucleotides, the CDR3 is TGTGCCAGCAGGGGCGGGAGGGCCACCGGGGAGCTGTTTTTT. Its translation is CASRGGRATGELFF. The chain recombines TRBV2 with TRBJ2-2; 9 nucleotides line up with TRBD2. Germline CDR1 SNHLY, CDR2 FYNNEI. Unmatched junction bases numbered 3, after V lost 6 bases and J lost 4 bases. The length of the CDR3 is 14 residues. Drawing the rest from reference TRBV2 and TRBJ2-2, the complete variable domain is EPEVTQTPSHQVTQMGQEVILRCVPISNHLYFYWYRQILGQKVEFLVSFYNNEISEKSEIFDDQFSVERPDGSNFTLKIRSTKLEDSAMYFCASRGGRATGELFFGEGSRLTVL.

The table lists this clonotype with many counts. The genes are TRBV4-2 and TRBJ2-1, with D uncertain. V lost 1 base and J 6 bases, leaving 7 bases between the germline ends. This CDR3 has 13 amino acids. Looked up from germline, CDR1 is LGHNA and CDR2 is YNFKEQ. CDR3 DNA sequence: TGTGCCAGCAGCCAAGGCCCAGCCAATGAGCAGTTCTTC. This translates into CASSQGPANEQFF.

The genes are TRBV12-3 or TRBV12-4 and TRBJ2-1, with TRBD2 matching 15 bases. V lost 8 bases, J lost 9 bases, and 17 bases stayed unmatched. The CDR3 runs 18 residues. The CDR3 bases are TGTGCCAGCGGGTCCGGGACTAGCGGGAGGATAAACAGGGGTGAGCAGTTCTTC. Amino acids: CASGSGTSGRINRGEQFF.

The chain recombines TRBV19 with TRBJ2-3, with D hard to call. The CDR3 consists of 14 residues. Germline-derived CDR1 and CDR2 are LNHDA and SQIVND (reference sequence). The V end was cut by 3 bases, the J end by 0 bases, with 7 bases between. For the CDR3, the DNA is TGTGCCAGTAGTATGAAAAGGAGCACAGATACGCAGTATTTT. Its translation: CASSMKRSTDTQYF.

This clonotype has ten or more counts. The J gene is TRBJ2-3, the V gene TRBV7-2; 13 positions agree with TRBD2. CDR1 and CDR2 (germline): SGHTA, FQGNSA. V lost 5 bases, J lost 3 bases, and 2 bases stayed unmatched. This CDR3 is built from 15 residues. For the CDR3, the DNA is TGTGCCAGCAGCGTGGGACTAGCGGGGACAGATACGCAGTATTTT. Amino acids: CASSVGLAGTDTQYF.

The sample holds many counts of this clonotype. The rearrangement links TRBV20-1 to TRBJ2-1; weak D call: TRBD2 (6 bases). This CDR3 contains 14 residues. V was clipped by 3 bases and J by 1 base, with 10 bases between them. In germline, CDR1 is DFQATT, CDR2 SNEGSKA (reference sequence). DNA of the CDR3: TGCAGTGCTAGGCTTGCGGGATCCTACAATGAGCAGTTCTTC. Protein product: CSARLAGSYNEQFF.

By share, this clonotype counts as medium-sized (0.01 to 0.1%). This chain's CDR3 is CASSERGLVSNEQFF. The CDR3 region has the DNA TGTGCCAGCAGTGAGAGGGGCCTGGTTTCAAATGAGCAGTTCTTC. The V call is TRBV6-1, the J call TRBJ2-1; D is perhaps TRBD1 or TRBD2 (5 bases each). This CDR3 region has 15 residues. In germline, CDR1 is MNHNS, CDR2 SASEGT. V was cut by 3 bases and J by 7 bases, with 16 bases left in between.

The chain has TRBV28 and TRBJ2-2, with D possibly TRBD2 on 6 matching bases. Germline lookup yields CDR1 MDHEN and CDR2 SYDVKM. The CDR3 extends over 13 amino acids. V dropped 3 bases and J dropped 5 bases, with 7 bases sitting between them. The CDR3 nucleotides are TGTGCCAGCAGTTTTCGGGGGACCGGGGAGCTGTTTTTT. Protein: CASSFRGTGELFF.

The V and J genes are TRBV12-3 or TRBV12-4 and TRBJ2-2; 9 nucleotides agree with TRBD1. The J segment lost 3 bases and the V segment lost 3 bases, leaving 14 bases of the junction unmatched. The CDR3 is 19 amino acids. In DNA form, the CDR3 reads TGTGCCAGCAGTTTTTATAATAGTTGGACAGGGGTGGACACCGGGGAGCTGTTTTTT. It specifies CASSFYNSWTGVDTGELFF.

This chain connects TRBV7-3 to TRBJ2-1; 10 bases are shared with TRBD1. There are 16 residues in the CDR3. The V and J ends lost 0 bases and 9 bases, in that order; junction bases with no gene match: 8. In germline, CDR1 is SGHTA, CDR2 FQGTGA. CDR3 coding DNA: TGTGCCAGCAGCTTAACCCGGACAGGGGGTATAGCTGAGCAGTTCTTC. Translation: CASSLTRTGGIAEQFF.

Only one count was recorded for this clonotype. One end of the junction is discordant with germline, which a read error may explain. This rearrangement joins TRBV25-1 to TRBJ2-2; D tentatively fits TRBD1 or TRBD2 (6 bases each). The CDR3 spans 16 residues. Germline assignment: CDR1 MGHDK and CDR2 SYGVNS. The CDR3 is CASSEWGALLTGELFF. The DNA for the CDR3 is TGTGCCAGCAGTGAATGGGGGGCCCTCCTCACCGGTGAGCTGTTTTTT.

This clonotype appeared many times. The J gene is TRBJ2-3, the V gene TRBV5-1; no clear D gene. CDR1 and CDR2 (germline): SGHRS, YFSETQ. V lost 4 bases and J lost 2, with 8 bases in between. This CDR3 comprises 13 residues. DNA of the CDR3: TGCGCCAGCAGCCAGTCTACCACAGATACGCAGTATTTT. Translated, it gives CASSQSTTDTQYF.

There are a few counts of this clonotype. The chain is built from TRBV7-2 and TRBJ1-2; 8 bases are shared with TRBD1. The germline V gene has CDR1 SGHTA and CDR2 FQGNSA. This CDR3 has 15 amino acids. V dropped 5 bases and J dropped 3; count of bases not matched to a gene: 8. The CDR3 here is CASSPWTGIDYGYTF. DNA for the CDR3: TGTGCCAGCAGCCCATGGACAGGGATTGACTATGGCTACACCTTC.

This clonotype was seen more than once but under ten times. The J gene is TRBJ1-1, the V gene TRBV12-3 or TRBV12-4; 9 bases fit TRBD1. Germline trimming cut 5 bases from V and 1 base from J; bases unmatched to any gene: 8. There are 16 residues in the CDR3. This chain's CDR3 is CASSLEGQGRNTEAFF. DNA for the CDR3: TGTGCCAGCAGTCTTGAGGGACAGGGAAGGAACACTGAAGCTTTCTTT.

V and J are TRBV30 and TRBJ1-3; D is ambiguous. Trimming took off 5 bases at V and 0 bases at J, with 8 bases between the two ends. This CDR3 is built from 13 residues. CDR1 is GTSNPN and CDR2 is SVGIG in the germline V gene (reference sequence). In DNA form, the CDR3 reads TGTGCCTGGGGCACCTACTCTGGAAACACCATATATTTT. Protein product: CAWGTYSGNTIYF.

The gene calls are TRBV20-1 and TRBJ1-5; 8 nucleotides align to TRBD1. J was trimmed by 4 bases and V by 4 bases; bases with no gene match: 6. Germline CDR1 and CDR2: DFQATT and SNEGSKA (reference sequence). This CDR3 comprises 14 residues. CDR3 sequence (DNA): TGCAGTGCTACGGACAGGGTGGGGAATCAGCCCCAGCATTTT. Translated: CSATDRVGNQPQHF.

In its sample, this clonotype was seen once. V usage is TRBV11-1 and J usage is TRBJ2-1, with TRBD2 identical over 11 bases. This CDR3 is 16 amino acids long. Unmatched junction bases numbered 2, after V lost 1 base and J lost 3 bases. Germline V gives CDR1 SGHAT, CDR2 FQDESV (reference sequence). The CDR3 spells CASSLGGLAVYNEQFF. The CDR3 nucleotides are TGTGCCAGCAGCTTAGGGGGACTAGCGGTCTACAATGAGCAGTTCTTC. The variable domain in full, completed from reference TRBV11-1 and TRBJ2-1, reads EAEVAQSPRYKITEKSQAVAFWCDPISGHATLYWYRQILGQGPELLVQFQDESVVDDSQLPKDRFSAERLKGVDSTLKIQPAELGDSAMYLCASSLGGLAVYNEQFFGPGTRLTVL.

This clonotype was detected only a few times. J is TRBJ1-1 and V is TRBV6-1; D is uncertain. Trimming stripped 9 bases from V and 12 bases from J, with 20 bases between. Per the germline V gene, CDR1 is MNHNS and CDR2 is SASEGT. This CDR3 comprises 12 residues. The CDR3 protein is CASSRRDQRSFF. The CDR3 coding sequence is TGTGCCAGTAGTAGGAGGGATCAACGATCTTTCTTT.

The V and J genes are TRBV6-1 and TRBJ2-3, with a weak D call TRBD1 (5 bases). The CDR3 loop spans 12 amino acids. V was pared by 4 bases and J by 6 bases, with 8 bases between. Germline-derived CDR1 and CDR2 are MNHNS and SASEGT. CDR3 amino acids: CASSGQTDTQYF. Written as DNA, the CDR3 is TGTGCCAGCAGTGGACAGACGGATACGCAGTATTTT.